One and the same sample provided the 20 T cell receptor beta chains below, sequenced in a study of patients and donors after allogeneic stem cell transplantation. MiXCR, run by TCRdb on the RT-PCR reads, gives a single entry per CDR3 protein. The profile shows about 160,000 distinct CDR3 sequences, 30% of them singletons. The specimen sequenced was blood, either unsorted or a sorted T cell fraction (not recorded which). Receptors were obtained from a human donor who was either an allogeneic HSCT recipient or a stem cell or donor lymphocyte infusion donor (not recorded which). It is not recorded whose cells these are; they may come from a transplant donor.

This clonotype was seen a handful of times. The chain carries TRBV6-2 or TRBV6-3 and TRBJ1-5, with 11 bases that match TRBD1. Germline CDR1 reads MNHEY; CDR2 reads SVGEGT. This CDR3 spans 15 amino acids. The ends lost 5 bases at V and 5 bases at J; junction bases unmatched: 5. Written as DNA, the CDR3 is TGTGCCAGCAGTACTGGGACAGGGGGGGATCAGCCCCAGCATTTT. Encoded protein: CASSTGTGGDQPQHF.

This clonotype has just a few counts. This chain joins TRBV12-3 or TRBV12-4 and TRBJ2-1; a weak D match, TRBD2 (6 bases). V gave up 5 bases and J gave up 9 bases, with 14 bases separating them. The CDR3 totals 13 residues. The CDR3 spells CASSLPLGGEQFF. The CDR3 nucleotides are TGTGCCAGCAGTCTCCCTCTGGGAGGTGAGCAGTTCTTC.

This clonotype was seen a single time. V gene TRBV27 combines with J gene TRBJ2-7; D ambiguous. The CDR3 length is 14 residues. Germline V CDR1 and CDR2: MNHEY, SMNVEV (reference sequence). V was shortened by 3 bases and J by 0 bases, with 9 bases between the two germline ends. CDR3 sequence reads: CASSFLGSSYEQYF. The CDR3 DNA sequence: TGTGCCAGCAGTTTTTTGGGTAGCTCCTACGAGCAGTACTTC.

There are many counts of this clonotype. This sequence joins TRBV6-6 and TRBJ1-5; possible D gene TRBD1, 6 bases. The CDR3 sequence is 15 residues long. Trimming took off 6 bases at V and 2 bases at J, with 14 bases between the two ends. CDR1 and CDR2 (germline): MNHNY, SVGAGI (reference sequence). The CDR3: CASRYRDKGNQPQHF. CDR3 sequence (DNA): TGTGCCAGCAGATACCGGGACAAAGGCAATCAGCCCCAGCATTTT.

The chain carries TRBV28 and TRBJ2-7, with TRBD1 matching over 8 bases. This CDR3 has 14 amino acids. Germline V lookup: CDR1 MDHEN, CDR2 SYDVKM. The V gene end was trimmed by 2 bases and the J gene end by 5 bases; junction bases not matched to a gene: 5. CDR3 nucleotide sequence: TGTGCCAGCAGTTTACAGGGGGCCGGCGACGAGCAGTACTTC. It is translated as CASSLQGAGDEQYF.

V usage is TRBV4-3 and J usage is TRBJ2-7, with D maybe TRBD2 (6 bases). V lost 0 bases to trimming and J lost 0 bases, with 9 bases between them. From germline, CDR1 is LGHNA and CDR2 YSLEER. This CDR3 region has 15 residues. The CDR3 DNA reads as TGCGCCAGCAGCCAAGATCTGCGGGACTCCTACGAGCAGTACTTC. Translation: CASSQDLRDSYEQYF.

J is TRBJ2-7 and V is TRBV10-3; tentatively, D is TRBD2 (5 bases). Germline loops: CDR1 ENHRY, CDR2 SYGVKD. The CDR3 extends over 14 amino acids. Trimming cost V 2 bases and J 0 bases, with 8 bases left between them. This chain's CDR3 is CAISERGSSYEQYF. CDR3 in DNA: TGTGCCATCAGTGAGAGAGGGAGCTCCTACGAGCAGTACTTC.

V and J are TRBV7-3 and TRBJ1-1; TRBD1 agrees at 10 bases. CDR1 and CDR2 (germline): SGHTA, FQGTGA. V lost 4 bases, J lost 5 bases, and 7 bases stayed unmatched. The CDR3 runs to 15 residues. CDR3 region: CASSSKTGGWTEAFF. DNA for the CDR3: TGTGCCAGCAGCTCAAAGACAGGGGGCTGGACTGAAGCTTTCTTT. Filled out from reference TRBV7-3 and TRBJ1-1, the complete variable domain reads GAGVSQTPSNKVTEKGKYVELRCDPISGHTALYWYRQSLGQGPEFLIYFQGTGAADDSGLPNDRFFAVRPEGSVSTLKIQRTERGDSAVYLCASSSKTGGWTEAFFGQGTRLTVV.

The chain links TRBV6-2 or TRBV6-3 to TRBJ2-1; tentatively, D is TRBD2 (7 bases). The germline V gene has CDR1 MNHEY and CDR2 SVGEGT. The CDR3 is 18 amino acids. V was cut by 0 bases and J by 3 bases, with 18 bases left in between. This CDR3 is CASSYSSLGEGGYNEQFF. The CDR3 DNA reads as TGTGCCAGCAGTTACTCGTCCCTTGGGGAGGGGGGCTACAATGAGCAGTTCTTC.

The chain is built from TRBV5-1 and TRBJ2-5, with TRBD1 matching 9 bases. The CDR3 is 16 amino acids. The ends lost 0 bases at V and 0 bases at J; junction bases unmatched: 3. CDR1 SGHRS and CDR2 YFSETQ come from the germline V gene. CDR3 residues: CASSLGDRANQETQYF. Here the CDR3 DNA reads TGCGCCAGCAGCTTGGGGGACAGGGCAAACCAAGAGACCCAGTACTTC.

The chain uses TRBV5-1 and TRBJ2-1, with TRBD2 as a possible D gene (5 bases). Trimming shortened V by 7 bases and J by 8 bases, and 13 bases separated the two germline ends. CDR3 size: 12 residues. Germline V gives CDR1 SGHRS, CDR2 YFSETQ. The CDR3 protein is CASQSTSYEQFF. The CDR3 bases are TGCGCCAGCCAGTCAACTAGTTATGAGCAGTTCTTC.

This clonotype was observed many times. The chain couples TRBV7-9 to TRBJ1-2; no reliable D call. Trimming took 5 bases from V and 4 from J, leaving 14 bases between them. Germline assignment: CDR1 SEHNR and CDR2 FQNEAQ (reference sequence). The CDR3 contains 14 residues. CDR3 bases: TGTGCCAGCAGCCGGGCGCCAAGCGGCTATGGCTACACCTTC. As protein: CASSRAPSGYGYTF.

The chain has TRBV7-9 and TRBJ1-2, with D possibly TRBD1 on 6 matching bases. The CDR3 is made up of 16 amino acids. Trimming left V 1 base short and J 8 bases short, with 20 bases between. Germline V gene data show CDR1 as SEHNR and CDR2 as FQNEAQ (reference sequence). Here the CDR3 DNA reads TGTGCCAGCAGCTTAGGATATTTTACAGGGCTAGAAGGCTACACCTTC. It is translated as CASSLGYFTGLEGYTF.

The chain recombines TRBV4-3 with TRBJ2-7, with D possibly being TRBD1 (6 bases). Germline V gene sequence: CDR1 LGHNA, CDR2 YSLEER. The V gene lost 0 bases and the J gene lost 1 base, with 19 bases spanning the gap. CDR3 length: 18 residues. In DNA, the CDR3 is TGCGCCAGCAGCCAAGATGCCCCCAACAGGGTTCGTTCCTACGAGCAGTACTTC. It encodes CASSQDAPNRVRSYEQYF.

This clonotype was counted many times. The chain employs TRBV6-2 or TRBV6-3 and TRBJ1-5, with a tentative D call TRBD1 (6 bases). Trimming cost V 4 bases and J 0 bases, with 16 bases left between them. The CDR3 contains 17 residues. CDR1 and CDR2 from the germline V gene are MNHEY and SVGEGT. The DNA of the CDR3 is TGTGCCAGCAGTTTGGACAGAGGAGACTTTAGCAATCAGCCCCAGCATTTT. Protein sequence: CASSLDRGDFSNQPQHF.

The chain uses TRBV7-2 and TRBJ2-1, with TRBD2 identical over 8 bases. CDR1 and CDR2 (germline): SGHTA, FQGNSA. V lost 3 bases, J lost 15 bases, and 4 bases stayed unmatched. This CDR3 is 11 amino acids long. The CDR3 DNA reads as TGTGCCAGCAGCTTGGAGCGGGAGACGTTCTTC. This encodes CASSLERETFF.

This sequence joins TRBV29-1 and TRBJ2-7, with TRBD2 identical over 7 bases. The V segment lost 0 bases and the J segment 9 bases; nucleotides outside the gene matches: 8. The CDR3 is 13 residues long. Germline CDR1 reads SQVTM; CDR2 reads ANQGSEA. The DNA for the CDR3 is TGCAGCGTTGAAGATAAGAGCGGGAAGGGGCAGTACTTC. Its protein is CSVEDKSGKGQYF.

This clonotype was observed a few times. J is TRBJ1-2 and V is TRBV15, with 11 bases fitting TRBD1. From germline, CDR1 is LNHNV and CDR2 YYDKDF (reference sequence). Trimming cost V 3 bases and J 3 bases; bases outside gene matches: 9. The CDR3 consists of 17 residues. The CDR3, as DNA: TGTGCCACCAGCAGTGAACCGGGACAGGGGGGAGACTATGGCTACACCTTC. Translating it yields CATSSEPGQGGDYGYTF.

This clonotype has a handful of counts. The V and J genes are TRBV5-1 and TRBJ1-1; TRBD1 is a possible D gene (5 bases). Trimming removed 6 bases from V and 1 base from J, with 16 bases in between. CDR3 length equals 15 residues. The germline CDR1 and CDR2 sequences are SGHRS and YFSETQ. The CDR3 coding sequence is TGCGCCAGCACCGCCCTGGGAGGGGCGAACACTGAAGCTTTCTTT. It codes for CASTALGGANTEAFF. The full variable domain, rest sourced from reference TRBV5-1 and TRBJ1-1, is KAGVTQTPRYLIKTRGQQVTLSCSPISGHRSVSWYQQTPGQGLQFLFEYFSETQRNKGNFPGRFSGRQFSNSRSEMNVSTLELGDSALYLCASTALGGANTEAFFGQGTRLTVV.

The V call is TRBV5-1, the J call TRBJ1-2; D gene unclear. V gave up 0 bases and J gave up 2 bases, with 8 bases separating them. Germline CDR1 is SGHRS and CDR2 is YFSETQ. The CDR3 is 14 amino acids. The CDR3 reads CASSLEVLNYGYTF. In DNA form, the CDR3 reads TGCGCCAGCAGCTTGGAAGTTCTCAACTATGGCTACACCTTC.